The clone carrying this TCR beta chain was recorded at least ten times. Germline V gives CDR1 SGHDT, CDR2 YYEEEE. CDR3 length equals 19 residues. With V trimmed by 0 bases and J by 0 bases, 10 bases remained unmatched. The sample comes from a study of T-cell reconstitution after alpha-beta-depleted transplantation in children. Unique molecular identifiers were used in preparing the TCRbeta library. TCRdb independently ran MiXCR on the PCR reads; one entry per CDR3 protein. The data contain some 200,000 distinct CDR3 sequences, around 9.9% of them singletons. The input for sequencing was PBMCs, taken before TCRalphabeta/CD19-depleted stem cell transplant. This chain joins TRBV5-6 and TRBJ2-1; TRBD2 aligns across 9 bases. This clonotype originated in a child less than two years old with acute myeloid leukemia, due to receive a stem cell transplant. The CDR3 reads CASSLVRTSDTFSYNEQFF. CDR3 DNA: TGTGCCAGCAGCTTGGTACGGACTAGCGATACCTTCTCCTACAATGAGCAGTTCTTC. The full variable domain, its missing parts supplied by reference TRBV5-6 and TRBJ2-1, is DAGVTQSPTHLIKTRGQQVTLRCSPKSGHDTVSWYQQALGQGPQFIFQYYEEEERQRGNFPDRFSGHQFPNYSSELNVNALLLGDSALYLCASSLVRTSDTFSYNEQFFGPGTRLTVL.